This TCR beta chain was identified during a study of CXCR3-negative and CXCR3-positive naive CD8 T cells. Findings and caveats of the study: Diversity proved comparably high across both naive subsets and much lower in memory CD8+ cells. CXCR3-expressing naive cells carried TRB CDR3s more hydrophobic than those of CXCR3-negative naive cells. Naive subsets did not differ in surface CD5, and the authors estimated TCR strength using properties of the TRB CDR3. Similar TRBV-TRBJ gene usage was seen in naive CXCR3-negative and CXCR3-positive cells, but not in memory cells.

The authors prepared UMI-labeled TRB cDNA libraries by 5' RACE. One entry per CDR3 protein, without DNA, is what TCRdb gives after re-calling the 5' RACE reads. The sample holds 100,000 to 150,000 distinct CDR3 sequences. Naive CD8+ T cells displayed a CD45RO-CCR7+CD27+CD95- phenotype. The CDR3 runs 15 residues. Germline lookup yields CDR1 PRHDT and CDR2 FYEKMQ (reference sequence). In the case of this clonotype: Its antigen is not known.

Sequenced sample: naive CXCR3+ CD8+ T cells from blood. Subset reported: CD45RO-CCR7+CD27+CD95- naive CD8+ T cells expressing CXCR3 (TNR3+). This clonotype was obtained from a human donor in good health. Some clones in this sample may be carry-over from other donors' samples. This sequence joins TRBV13 and TRBJ2-7; the D call from TCRdb, TRBD1, cannot be confirmed without DNA. CDR3 protein: CASSWTGQGSDEQYF.